The 23 T cell receptor beta chains below all came from one sample that was sequenced in a study of blood T cell repertoires in COVID-19. The repertoire was sequenced with immunoSEQ multiplex PCR; TCRdb's copy has only in-frame clones and lacks some. The sample includes around 30,000 clones, roughly two thirds of them seen just once. Sequencing was done on a sample of peripheral blood. Receptors originate from a human donor in a cohort sampled during active COVID-19.

In its sample, this clone was seen once. The chain carries TRBV3-1 (or the pseudogene TRBV3-2) and TRBJ2-5; 9 bases align to TRBD2. Trimming at V came to 0 bases and at J to 3 bases, leaving 5 bases not matched to a gene. CDR3 length: 16 amino acids. The germline CDR1 and CDR2 sequences are LGHDT and YNNKEL (reference sequence). This chain's CDR3 is CASSQDWIAGEETQYF. In DNA, the CDR3 is TGTGCCAGCAGCCAAGATTGGATAGCGGGGGAAGAGACCCAGTACTTC.

V gene TRBV5-1 combines with J gene TRBJ1-1; possibly TRBD1 for D (6 bases). The V and J ends lost 1 base and 1 base respectively, with 8 bases between them. Germline CDR1 is SGHRS and CDR2 is YFSETQ. CDR3 length: 14 amino acids. This CDR3 is CASSLTGSNTEAFF. In DNA form, the CDR3 reads TGCGCCAGCAGCTTGACAGGGTCGAACACTGAAGCTTTCTTT.

This sequence joins TRBV9 and TRBJ1-5, with unresolved D. This CDR3 has 18 residues. Trimming stripped 3 bases from V and 4 bases from J, with 23 bases between. CDR1 and CDR2 (germline): SGDLS, YYNGEE. In DNA, the CDR3 is TGTGCCAGCAGCGCCGGGGTGGGCGGTGTGAGCAGTAATCAGCCCCAGCATTTT. Translated: CASSAGVGGVSSNQPQHF.

This clone has a handful of counts. The chain joins TRBV18 to TRBJ1-6; the D gene is possibly TRBD1 (5 bases). Germline-derived CDR1 and CDR2 are KGHSH and LQKENI. The CDR3 consists of 16 residues. V was clipped by 5 bases and J by 1 base, with 12 bases between them. CDR3 DNA sequence: TGTGCCAGCTCAACGGCAAGGGGATCCTATAATTCACCCCTCCACTTT. Translation gives CASSTARGSYNSPLHF.

The chain has TRBV7-8 and TRBJ2-1; 12 nucleotides align to TRBD2. The CDR3 totals 18 residues. Germline loops: CDR1 SGHVS, CDR2 FQNEAQ. V dropped 2 bases and J dropped 7; count of bases not matched to a gene: 12. CDR3 nucleotide sequence: TGTGCCAGCAGCTTACGGTCTAGCGGGAGGGCCTTTGGAAATGAGCAGTTCTTC. Its protein is CASSLRSSGRAFGNEQFF.

This sequence joins TRBV5-1 and TRBJ2-5; 10 nucleotides line up with TRBD2. Germline CDR1 is SGHRS and CDR2 is YFSETQ. There are 14 residues in the CDR3. The ends lost 7 bases at V and 4 bases at J; junction bases unmatched: 7. CDR3 sequence reads: CASSSGRGGETQYF. CDR3 bases: TGCGCCAGCTCTAGCGGGAGAGGAGGAGAGACCCAGTACTTC.

The chain joins TRBV7-9 to TRBJ2-3, with D perhaps matching TRBD2 (5 bases). The CDR3 totals 15 residues. Germline CDR1 reads SEHNR; CDR2 reads FQNEAQ (reference sequence). Trimming removed 1 base at V and 2 bases at J, with 10 bases between. The CDR3 region has the DNA TGTGCCAGCAGCTTAGGGAGTCTAGCCACAGATACGCAGTATTTT. Protein: CASSLGSLATDTQYF.

The chain links TRBV14 to TRBJ1-2; D perhaps matches TRBD1 (5 bases). V lost 1 base and J lost 7, with 16 bases in between. The germline gives CDR1 SGHDN, CDR2 FVKESK. This CDR3 comprises 15 residues. CDR3 coding DNA: TGTGCCAGCAGCCAAGTTTTCGGGGGTAGAGGTGGCTACACCTTC. This gives the protein CASSQVFGGRGGYTF.

The chain employs TRBV5-1 and TRBJ2-5; TRBD2 matches at 11 bases. The V gene end was trimmed by 2 bases and the J gene end by 5 bases; junction bases not matched to a gene: 2. The CDR3 has 14 residues. Germline assignment: CDR1 SGHRS and CDR2 YFSETQ. The CDR3 sequence: CASSFTSGSETQYF. Here the CDR3 DNA reads TGCGCCAGCAGCTTCACTAGCGGGAGCGAGACCCAGTACTTC.

The rearrangement uses TRBV7-9 and TRBJ2-3; weak D call: TRBD2 (6 bases). From germline, CDR1 is SEHNR and CDR2 FQNEAQ (reference sequence). V was shortened by 2 bases and J by 0 bases, with 21 bases between the two germline ends. The CDR3 spans 19 residues. The DNA of the CDR3 is TGTGCCAGCAGCTTAACAATAACCAGGGACTTCTCTAGCACAGATACGCAGTATTTT. This encodes CASSLTITRDFSSTDTQYF.

This clone has ten or more counts. The chain recombines TRBV7-9 with TRBJ2-7; a possible D gene is TRBD2 (6 bases). The CDR3 has 14 amino acids. V lost 0 bases, J lost 7 bases, and 13 bases lay in between. CDR1 SEHNR and CDR2 FQNEAQ come from the germline V gene (reference sequence). The CDR3 loop is CASSLANGGMEQYF. CDR3 DNA: TGTGCCAGCAGCTTAGCAAACGGGGGTATGGAGCAGTACTTC.

V and J are TRBV28 and TRBJ2-7; TRBD2 is a possible D gene (5 bases). The V and J ends lost 2 bases and 9 bases respectively, with 11 bases between them. Germline V gene lookup returns CDR1 MDHEN and CDR2 SYDVKM. The CDR3 length is 12 residues. CDR3 in amino acids: CASSLTRAGQYF. The CDR3 DNA reads TGTGCCAGCAGTTTAACTAGGGCAGGGCAGTACTTC. Supplemented by reference TRBV28 and TRBJ2-7, the full variable domain reads DVKVTQSSRYLVKRTGEKVFLECVQDMDHENMFWYRQDPGLGLRLIYFSYDVKMKEKGDIPEGYSVSREKKERFSLILESASTNQTSMYLCASSLTRAGQYFGPGTRLTVT.

There are a few counts of this clone. The CDR3 nucleotides are TGTGCCACCAGTGGAAGGACGGGGAATGAAAAACTGTTTTTT. Translating it yields CATSGRTGNEKLFF. This chain connects TRBV24-1 to TRBJ1-4; D is uncertain. The germline V gene has CDR1 KGHDR and CDR2 SFDVKD. The CDR3 has 14 amino acids. Trimming left V 5 bases short and J 5 bases short, with 11 bases between.

The J gene is TRBJ2-7, the V gene TRBV14; TRBD1 agrees at 7 bases. The V gene end was trimmed by 0 bases and the J gene end by 3 bases; junction bases not matched to a gene: 5. Germline CDR1 SGHDN, CDR2 FVKESK. There are 15 residues in the CDR3. CDR3 in amino acids: CASSQDTGVLYEQYF. DNA for the CDR3: TGTGCCAGCAGCCAAGACACAGGGGTCCTCTACGAGCAGTACTTC. The whole variable domain, remainder taken from reference TRBV14 and TRBJ2-7, is EAGVTQFPSHSVIEKGQTVTLRCDPISGHDNLYWYRRVMGKEIKFLLHFVKESKQDESGMPNNRFLAERTGGTYSTLKVQPAELEDSGVYFCASSQDTGVLYEQYFGPGTRLTVT.

This clone has just one count. The chain carries TRBV5-1 and TRBJ2-3; the D gene is possibly TRBD1 (5 bases). The CDR3 is 16 amino acids. Germline loops: CDR1 SGHRS, CDR2 YFSETQ. Trimming pared 4 bases from V and 3 bases from J, leaving 18 bases between. The CDR3 protein is CASSENLGRDTDTQYF. The CDR3 bases are TGCGCCAGCAGCGAAAACTTAGGCAGGGATACAGATACGCAGTATTTT.

This chain links TRBV5-1 with TRBJ2-2, with 9 nucleotides matching TRBD1. CDR1 is SGHRS, CDR2 YFSETQ, per germline. The trim removed 4 bases at V and 4 bases at J, leaving 5 bases unmatched. The CDR3 consists of 15 residues. The CDR3 is CASSPDRGVTGELFF. DNA for the CDR3: TGCGCCAGCAGCCCGGACAGGGGAGTCACCGGGGAGCTGTTTTTT.

This chain connects TRBV20-1 to TRBJ2-1; D is possibly TRBD2 (5 bases). Germline lookup yields CDR1 DFQATT and CDR2 SNEGSKA (reference sequence). The CDR3 covers 11 residues. V was shortened by 3 bases and J by 9 bases, with 9 bases between the two germline ends. This chain's CDR3 is CSARDLGEQFF. CDR3 sequence (DNA): TGCAGTGCTAGGGACTTGGGTGAGCAGTTCTTC.

Only a few counts were recorded for this clone. The V gene is TRBV7-8, the J gene TRBJ2-1, with 15 nucleotides matching TRBD2. The CDR3 sequence is 21 residues long. With V trimmed by 2 bases and J by 3 bases, 14 bases remained unmatched. Germline values: CDR1 SGHVS, CDR2 FQNEAQ. DNA of the CDR3: TGTGCCAGCAGCTTAACTGTGCTCCGGACTAGCGGGGGGGCCGGCTACAATGAGCAGTTCTTC. Residues: CASSLTVLRTSGGAGYNEQFF.

This clone appeared a single time. The CDR3 spells CASRYRGIDGYTF. The DNA for the CDR3 is TGCGCCAGCAGGTACAGGGGGATCGATGGCTACACCTTC. This sequence joins TRBV5-1 and TRBJ1-2; 8 bases line up with TRBD1. The CDR3 runs 13 residues. J lost 6 bases, V lost 5 bases, and 6 bases had no gene match. Germline CDR1 reads SGHRS; CDR2 reads YFSETQ.

The V gene is TRBV9, the J gene TRBJ2-7; no firm D call. The CDR3 is made up of 14 amino acids. Germline loops: CDR1 SGDLS, CDR2 YYNGEE. V dropped 0 bases and J dropped 4 bases, with 11 bases sitting between them. The CDR3 region has the DNA TGTGCCAGCAGCGTAGGGTACAGTTCGTACGAGCAGTACTTC. Translation: CASSVGYSSYEQYF.

The CDR3 loop is CASSKTGVKGYTF. Written as DNA, the CDR3 is TGTGCCAGCAGCAAGACAGGGGTGAAGGGCTACACCTTC. The chain recombines TRBV12-3 or TRBV12-4 with TRBJ1-2; 8 bases line up with TRBD1. The CDR3 covers 13 residues. The trim removed 6 bases at V and 8 bases at J, leaving 8 bases unmatched.

The chain's CDR3 is CASSRRLAGGGDTQYF. The CDR3 DNA sequence: TGTGCCAGCAGCCGCCGACTAGCGGGAGGGGGAGATACGCAGTATTTT. The V and J genes are TRBV7-8 and TRBJ2-3; 14 nucleotides agree with TRBD2. This CDR3 has 16 residues. Trimming took 5 bases from V and 5 from J; bases not matched to a gene: 6. The V gene's germline CDR1 is SGHVS and CDR2 FQNEAQ. The whole variable domain, filled in from reference TRBV7-8 and TRBJ2-3, reads GAGVSQSPRYKVAKRGQDVALRCDPISGHVSLFWYQQALGQGPEFLTYFQNEAQLDKSGLPSDRFFAERPEGSVSTLKIQRTQQEDSAVYLCASSRRLAGGGDTQYFGPGTRLTVL.

This sequence joins TRBV6-1 and TRBJ2-5, with D maybe TRBD2 (6 bases). There are 15 residues in the CDR3. V was clipped by 1 base and J by 4 bases, with 13 bases between them. Per the germline V gene, CDR1 is MNHNS and CDR2 is SASEGT. The CDR3 coding sequence is TGTGCCAGCAGTGAAGAAGGTAGCGGACGAGAGACCCAGTACTTC. It translates to CASSEEGSGRETQYF.